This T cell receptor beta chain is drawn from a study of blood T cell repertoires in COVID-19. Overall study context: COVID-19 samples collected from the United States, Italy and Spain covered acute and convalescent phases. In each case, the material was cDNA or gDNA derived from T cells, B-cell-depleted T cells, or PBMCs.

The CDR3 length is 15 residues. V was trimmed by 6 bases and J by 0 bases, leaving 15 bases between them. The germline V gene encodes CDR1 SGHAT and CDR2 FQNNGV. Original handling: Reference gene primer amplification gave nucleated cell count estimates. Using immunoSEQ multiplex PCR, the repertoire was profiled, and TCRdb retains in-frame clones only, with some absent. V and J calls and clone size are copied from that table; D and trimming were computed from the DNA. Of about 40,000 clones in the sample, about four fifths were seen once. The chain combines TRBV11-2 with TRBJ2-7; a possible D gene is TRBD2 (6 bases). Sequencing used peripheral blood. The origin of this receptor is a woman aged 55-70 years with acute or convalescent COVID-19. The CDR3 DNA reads TGTGCCAGCAGGATTCCGGGACTCCGCTCCTACGAGCAGTACTTC. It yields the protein CASRIPGLRSYEQYF.